A single sample is the source of the 22 T cell receptor beta chains below, sequenced in a study of T-cell memory formation after mild COVID-19 (TCRdb year 2021). Library preparation used 5' RACE. Sequencing instrument: Illumina NovaSeq 6000. Using fastp at Q25 and MiXCR, TCRdb reprocessed the public reads and kept productive beta chains. Here each entry gathers all rows of one CDR3 protein and keeps the most common genes and DNA. The sample profile shows some 62,000 distinct CDR3 sequences; 9.3% of them were found once. Of the sample, 0.95% to 1.3% falls within the top ten clones. The material sequenced was PBMCs or a T cell subset sorted from them (not recorded which). The receptors stem from a man in his late teens or twenties who had mild COVID-19 (a few samples of this study predate the infection). The sample titles of this study are shuffled in the database, so cell type and time point are left out; the donor was told from shared clones.

This clonotype was recorded many times. CDR3 amino acids: CASSRNGGRGYDEQFF. The CDR3 DNA reads as TGTGCCAGCAGCCGTAACGGGGGGAGAGGGTATGATGAGCAGTTCTTC. V and J are TRBV7-2 and TRBJ2-1; TRBD2 matches at 7 bases. Unmatched junction bases numbered 15, after V lost 5 bases and J lost 8 bases. This CDR3 has 16 amino acids. Germline V gene sequence: CDR1 SGHTA, CDR2 FQGNSA.

The V gene is TRBV28, the J gene TRBJ1-5; 9 bases line up with TRBD1. The V gene's germline CDR1 is MDHEN and CDR2 SYDVKM. With V trimmed by 4 bases and J by 5 bases, 6 bases remained unmatched. The CDR3 has 15 amino acids. The CDR3 DNA follows: TGTGCCAGCAGTTCGGGACAGGGTTGGCATCAGCCCCAGCATTTT. Residues: CASSSGQGWHQPQHF.

Many counts were recorded for this clonotype. J is TRBJ2-3 and V is TRBV3-1, with 8 bases aligning to TRBD2. Losses at the gene ends were 3 bases for V and 1 base for J; bases not matched to a gene: 3. In germline, CDR1 is LGHDT, CDR2 YNNKEL (reference sequence). This CDR3 has 15 residues. The DNA of the CDR3 is TGTGCCAGCAGCCACGCGCGGGGGGGCACAGATACGCAGTATTTT. Translating it yields CASSHARGGTDTQYF.

The chain recombines TRBV5-1 with TRBJ2-1; unclear D gene. The CDR3 is made up of 15 amino acids. The V gene's germline CDR1 is SGHRS and CDR2 YFSETQ. V was cut by 1 base and J by 0 bases, with 8 bases left in between. The CDR3 DNA reads TGCGCCAGCAGCTTGTTAGCTAGCTCCTACAATGAGCAGTTCTTC. Translated: CASSLLASSYNEQFF.

This clonotype was picked up a small number of times. The genes are TRBV5-1 and TRBJ1-6; no reliable D call. The CDR3 has 14 residues. Trimming removed 0 bases at V and 6 bases at J, with 7 bases between. The V gene's germline CDR1 is SGHRS and CDR2 YFSETQ. In DNA, the CDR3 is TGCGCCAGCAGCTTGGAGCAGTCTAATTCACCCCTCCACTTT. It specifies CASSLEQSNSPLHF.

This clonotype was observed many times. V usage is TRBV5-1 and J usage is TRBJ2-1, with D uncertain. The CDR3 has 13 amino acids. Germline CDR1 is SGHRS and CDR2 is YFSETQ. The V end lost 0 bases, the J end lost 6 bases, and 7 bases lay between the germline ends. The CDR3 loop is CASSLGAPNEQFF. CDR3 in DNA: TGCGCCAGCAGCTTGGGCGCCCCCAATGAGCAGTTCTTC.

This chain connects TRBV5-1 to TRBJ2-1, with 7 bases that match TRBD1. The germline gives CDR1 SGHRS, CDR2 YFSETQ. Germline trimming cut 1 base from V and 9 bases from J; bases unmatched to any gene: 10. The length of the CDR3 is 15 residues. The CDR3 loop is CASSLHRGPVGEQFF. The CDR3 DNA is TGCGCCAGCAGCTTGCACAGGGGACCGGTTGGTGAGCAGTTCTTC.

This clonotype has at least ten counts. The J gene is TRBJ2-3, the V gene TRBV6-5; D unclear. CDR1 is MNHEY and CDR2 is SVGAGI in the germline V gene. The CDR3 loop spans 15 amino acids. V was shortened by 0 bases and J by 0 bases, with 7 bases between the two germline ends. The CDR3 sequence is CASSYSSLSTDTQYF. CDR3 nucleotide sequence: TGTGCCAGCAGTTACTCGTCGCTTAGCACAGATACGCAGTATTTT.

The chain employs TRBV5-6 and TRBJ1-6; D may be TRBD1 (5 bases). Trimming took off 0 bases at V and 8 bases at J, with 18 bases between the two ends. The CDR3 runs to 17 residues. Germline CDR1 is SGHDT and CDR2 is YYEEEE. CDR3 DNA: TGTGCCAGCAGCTTGGGGCCCGGACATCCTGCGTATTCACCCCTCCACTTT. Translating gives CASSLGPGHPAYSPLHF.

This chain uses TRBV7-8 with TRBJ2-7, with D perhaps being TRBD1 or TRBD2 (5 bases each). CDR3 length: 13 residues. Looked up from germline, CDR1 is SGHVS and CDR2 is FQNEAQ. The germline V and J ends were trimmed by 6 bases and 1 base, with 10 bases remaining between them. CDR3 nucleotides: TGTGCCAGCAGGGGGGAAGGATCCTACGAGCAGTACTTC. Translated: CASRGEGSYEQYF.

The sample holds a few counts of this clonotype. This chain uses TRBV12-3 or TRBV12-4 with TRBJ1-3; D may be TRBD1 (6 bases). The germline V and J ends were trimmed by 6 bases and 0 bases, with 12 bases remaining between them. CDR3 length: 15 amino acids. The CDR3 is CASRATGSSGNTIYF. The CDR3 DNA sequence: TGTGCCAGCAGAGCTACAGGGTCCTCTGGAAACACCATATATTTT.

This clonotype was observed at least ten times. The rearrangement uses TRBV7-9 and TRBJ2-7; D perhaps matches TRBD1 (6 bases). CDR1 is SEHNR, CDR2 FQNEAQ, per germline (reference sequence). The CDR3 is made up of 14 amino acids. V lost 3 bases, J lost 3 bases, and 12 bases lay in between. The CDR3 DNA reads TGTGCCAGCAGCTTTCGGACAGCTAGCTACGAGCAGTACTTC. This codes for CASSFRTASYEQYF.

This clonotype has just a few counts. V is TRBV28 and J is TRBJ2-4; D is unresolved. Germline loops: CDR1 MDHEN, CDR2 SYDVKM. CDR3 length: 15 residues. Trimming removed 7 bases at V and 0 bases at J, with 13 bases between. The DNA of the CDR3 is TGTGCCAGCACCCTGCGGACGGTAGCCAAAAACATTCAGTACTTC. Amino acids: CASTLRTVAKNIQYF.

This clonotype was picked up many times. The rearrangement links TRBV12-3 or TRBV12-4 to TRBJ2-7; 7 bases match TRBD1. This CDR3 is built from 13 residues. V dropped 7 bases and J dropped 3; count of bases not matched to a gene: 6. The CDR3 bases are TGTGCCAGCAAAAGGGACAGCAGCTACGAGCAGTACTTC. Its protein is CASKRDSSYEQYF.

The rearrangement uses TRBV2 and TRBJ1-6, with 11 bases matching TRBD1. Germline V gene lookup returns CDR1 SNHLY and CDR2 FYNNEI. The CDR3 spans 15 residues. J lost 6 bases, V lost 7 bases, and 5 bases had no gene match. Here the CDR3 DNA reads TGTGCCAGCACCATCGGGACAGGGGGTAATTCACCCCTCCACTTT. Translated: CASTIGTGGNSPLHF.

This clonotype has ten or more counts. The V gene is TRBV5-1, the J gene TRBJ2-1; 7 positions agree with TRBD1. In germline, CDR1 is SGHRS, CDR2 YFSETQ. The CDR3 spans 15 residues. Unmatched junction bases numbered 11, after V lost 2 bases and J lost 9 bases. CDR3 sequence reads: CASSFLTGDGAEQFF. The CDR3 DNA sequence: TGCGCCAGCAGCTTTTTAACAGGGGATGGAGCTGAGCAGTTCTTC.

This clonotype turned up a few times. The J gene is TRBJ2-3, the V gene TRBV24-1; D is perhaps TRBD2 (6 bases). CDR1 is KGHDR, CDR2 SFDVKD, per germline. The CDR3 has 15 amino acids. V was cut by 9 bases and J by 0 bases, with 15 bases left in between. CDR3: CATPGTEDSTDTQYF. CDR3 coding DNA: TGTGCCACCCCCGGGACTGAAGATAGCACAGATACGCAGTATTTT.

The rearrangement uses TRBV11-3 and TRBJ2-2, with D perhaps assigned TRBD1 or TRBD2 (7 bases each). The CDR3 spans 17 residues. The germline gives CDR1 SGHNT, CDR2 YENEEA. The V end lost 4 bases, the J end lost 1 base, and 16 bases lay between the germline ends. DNA for the CDR3: TGTGCCAGCAGCTATCAGACAGGGAGGGGGAACACCGGGGAGCTGTTTTTT. This sequence encodes CASSYQTGRGNTGELFF.

The chain combines TRBV20-1 with TRBJ1-6; the match to TRBD1 covers 9 bases. CDR3 length: 14 amino acids. The V gene end was trimmed by 5 bases and the J gene end by 7 bases; junction bases not matched to a gene: 6. The germline V gene has CDR1 DFQATT and CDR2 SNEGSKA (reference sequence). The CDR3 here is CSASTGGSNSPLHF. CDR3 sequence (DNA): TGCAGTGCTTCGACAGGGGGGAGCAATTCACCCCTCCACTTT.

This clonotype was found a few times. This rearrangement joins TRBV5-1 to TRBJ1-2; 10 nucleotides agree with TRBD1. CDR1 is SGHRS and CDR2 is YFSETQ in the germline V gene. The ends lost 4 bases at V and 7 bases at J; junction bases unmatched: 4. The CDR3 contains 13 residues. The CDR3 bases are TGCGCCAGCAGCCTGGGACAGGGGTCTGGCTACACCTTC. Its protein product is CASSLGQGSGYTF.

The chain couples TRBV2 to TRBJ2-2; perhaps D is TRBD1 or TRBD2 (6 bases each). CDR1 is SNHLY and CDR2 is FYNNEI in the germline V gene. The CDR3 consists of 15 residues. V was clipped by 2 bases and J by 6 bases, with 13 bases between them. This CDR3 is CASSEWGAGAGELFF. The CDR3 DNA reads as TGTGCCAGCAGTGAATGGGGGGCCGGTGCCGGGGAGCTGTTTTTT.

This chain connects TRBV2 to TRBJ2-6; D may be TRBD1 (5 bases). Germline V gene sequence: CDR1 SNHLY, CDR2 FYNNEI. The V gene lost 10 bases and the J gene lost 2 bases, with 9 bases spanning the gap. This CDR3 comprises 13 residues. Here the CDR3 DNA reads TGTGCCAAGCAAGGGGCTGGGGCCAACGTCCTGACTTTC. Protein sequence: CAKQGAGANVLTF.